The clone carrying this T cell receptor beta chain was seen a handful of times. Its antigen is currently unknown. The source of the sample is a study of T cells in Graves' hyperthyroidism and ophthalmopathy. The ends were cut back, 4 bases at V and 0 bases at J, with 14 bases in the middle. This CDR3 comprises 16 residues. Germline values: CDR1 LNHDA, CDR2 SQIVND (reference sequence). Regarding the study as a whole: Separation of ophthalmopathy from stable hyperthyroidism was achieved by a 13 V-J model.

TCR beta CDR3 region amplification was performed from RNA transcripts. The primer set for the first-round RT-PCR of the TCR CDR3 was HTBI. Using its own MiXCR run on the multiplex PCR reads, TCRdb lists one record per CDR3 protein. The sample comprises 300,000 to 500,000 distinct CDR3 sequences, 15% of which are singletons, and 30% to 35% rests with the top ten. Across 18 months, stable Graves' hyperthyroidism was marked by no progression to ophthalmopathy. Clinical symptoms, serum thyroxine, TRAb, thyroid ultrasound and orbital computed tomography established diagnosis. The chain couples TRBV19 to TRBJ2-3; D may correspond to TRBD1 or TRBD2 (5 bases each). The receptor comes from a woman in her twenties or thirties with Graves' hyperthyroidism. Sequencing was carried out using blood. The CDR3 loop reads CASSTVRGPSTDTQYF. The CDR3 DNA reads TGTGCCAGTAGTACGGTGAGGGGACCTAGCACAGATACGCAGTATTTT.